This is a list of T cell receptor beta chains from one sample in a study of blood T cell repertoires in COVID-19. The table came from immunoSEQ multiplex PCR; TCRdb's copy has only in-frame clones and leaves some out. The sample carries tens of thousands of clones, over 80% recorded once. The sequenced material came from peripheral blood. The receptors stem from a human donor in a cohort sampled during active COVID-19. Both conserved end residues are part of each CDR3. The D gene is left open where the match is weak. Clone size, where shown, is once, few, many, or a class for clones that have expanded.

.	.	13	TRBV7-9	TRBJ2-7	CASSLAYVDEQYF	TGTGCCAGCAGCTTAGCCTACGTGGACGAGCAGTACTTC
TRBD2	.	14	TRBV2	TRBJ2-1	CASGEGTGSNEQFF	TGTGCCAGCGGGGAGGGGACTGGATCCAATGAGCAGTTCTTC
TRBD1	.	11	TRBV28	TRBJ1-2	CASSEQGFYTF	TGTGCCAGCAGCGAACAGGGGTTCTACACCTTC
.	once	13	TRBV11-3	TRBJ1-2	CASSPKGPDGYTF	TGTGCCAGCAGCCCGAAGGGGCCGGATGGCTACACCTTC
.	.	16	TRBV15	TRBJ2-2	CATSRVRGSLSGELFF	TGTGCCACCAGCAGAGTAAGGGGGTCTCTCTCCGGGGAGCTGTTTTTT
TRBD2	.	14	TRBV7-8	TRBJ2-1	CASSRSGRANEQFF	TGTGCCAGCAGCCGTAGCGGGAGGGCCAATGAGCAGTTCTTC
.	.	12	TRBV5-8	TRBJ2-7	CASSLGWGKQYF	TGTGCCAGCAGCCTGGGTTGGGGCAAGCAGTACTTC
TRBD1	.	11	TRBV2	TRBJ2-7	CASRRQGGLYF	TGTGCCAGCCGAAGACAGGGGGGCTTGTACTTC
.	.	13	TRBV12-3/TRBV12-4	TRBJ2-7	CASTGVPSGEQYF	TGTGCCAGCACGGGAGTCCCTTCGGGGGAGCAGTACTTC
TRBD2	.	13	TRBV5-1	TRBJ2-7	CAKSGRSSYEQYF	TGCGCCAAGAGCGGGAGGAGTTCCTACGAGCAGTACTTC